This entry describes one T cell receptor beta chain. The use of a sample-barcoded 5' primer and a J-beta primer mix characterized a second PCR of about 7 to 12 cycles. Template switching added a 12-random-nucleotide identifier to every cDNA molecule. Each CDR3 protein is one row after TCRdb ran MiXCR on the 5' RACE reads. The table records fewer than 1.5 million distinct CDR3 sequences, 35% to 45% of them present only once. The record originates from a study of blood T cells in healthy people across ages. There are 16 residues in the CDR3. Trimming stripped 3 bases from V and 2 bases from J, with 14 bases between.

The receptor was isolated from a woman under 30 in good health. The V gene is TRBV12-3 or TRBV12-4, the J gene TRBJ1-5; D is unresolved. Sample: blood. CDR3 residues: CASSLGRPGGNQPQHF. The DNA of the CDR3 is TGTGCCAGCAGTTTGGGCAGACCTGGGGGCAATCAGCCCCAGCATTTT.